This T cell receptor (beta chain) was identified during a study of cytomegalovirus exposure and HLA in healthy donors. Study conclusions and caveats: A later analysis reported that several of the most significant clusters appeared to be linked to common viral pathogens, among them Epstein-Barr virus. A list of roughly 160 TCR beta chains associated with cytomegalovirus was given.

Amplification used 60 Vbeta primers and 13 Jbeta primers. Using immunoSEQ multiplex PCR, the repertoire was profiled, and TCRdb retains in-frame clones only, with some absent. Among approximately 220,000 clones listed, roughly 80% were seen once. Germline CDR1 and CDR2: ENHRY and SYGVKD. V lost 3 bases, J lost 4 bases, and 19 bases lay in between. The CDR3 loop spans 16 amino acids. Remarks on this clone: Its antigen is still unknown.

The receptor's source is a man aged 35 to 55 in good health and CMV-seronegative. The chain is built from TRBV10-3 and TRBJ2-7; maybe TRBD1 (5 bases). The sequenced sample consisted of PBMCs. The CDR3 reads CAISESIGVLMYEQYF. The CDR3 DNA sequence: TGTGCCATCAGTGAATCCATAGGGGTATTGATGTACGAGCAGTACTTC.